This T cell receptor (beta chain) comes out of a study of PD-1 blockade in classical Hodgkin lymphoma. Every patient experienced relapse after autologous stem cell transplantation, and brentuximab vedotin exposure varied. Responses achieved at best were complete response, partial response or progressive disease. Only a few counts were recorded for this clone. The antigen is undetermined. The trim removed 3 bases at V and 8 bases at J, leaving 1 base unmatched. The germline V gene has CDR1 KGHSH and CDR2 LQKENI. The CDR3 has 14 amino acids. Here immunoSEQ multiplex PCR was the method, and the copy in TCRdb shows in-frame clones only, minus some. The sample consists of fewer than 110,000 clones, about 89% of them appearing once. General study findings and limits: Baseline TCR diversity was reportedly lower in newly diagnosed patients than in healthy donors. It was reported as lower still in relapsed/refractory patients. By C4D1, diversity of CD4+ TCRs had risen significantly, whereas that of CD8+ TCRs had not. Lower baseline TCR diversity marked trial partial responders and progressors.

The TCR sequence derives from a human donor with classical Hodgkin lymphoma. The chain recombines TRBV18 with TRBJ1-6; 10 nucleotides line up with TRBD1. The sample was peripheral blood mononuclear cells (PBMCs), taken before the second cycle of nivolumab. For the CDR3, the DNA is TGTGCCAGCTCACCCGGGACAGGGGATTCACCCCTCCACTTT. Translating it yields CASSPGTGDSPLHF.